What follows are 21 T cell receptor beta chains derived from one specimen sequenced in a study of a mutant IDH1 vaccine in newly diagnosed glioma. Assay used: immunoSEQ multiplex PCR; TCRdb lists only in-frame clones, some missing. The top ten clones hold about 4% of a sample with 55,000 to 65,000 clones, roughly 80% of them seen once. These receptors' antigens are unknown. This sample's time point: week 35, safety follow-up. Every vaccine dose comprised 300 ug of mutant IDH1 20-mer peptide plus topical imiquimod. The input for sequencing was PBMCs, taken from a glioma patient whose treatment included an IDH1 peptide vaccine. Receptors were obtained from a man aged 25 to 45 with glioma.

The genes are TRBV5-1 and TRBJ2-3; D is perhaps TRBD1 (5 bases). The germline CDR1 and CDR2 sequences are SGHRS and YFSETQ. CDR3 size: 15 residues. Trimming pared 4 bases from V and 3 bases from J, leaving 15 bases between. Here the CDR3 DNA reads TGCGCCAGCAGCCGATTGGAGCAGGGAACAGATACGCAGTATTTT. Translation: CASSRLEQGTDTQYF.

The chain uses TRBV11-2 and TRBJ2-7, with D uncertain. V lost 0 bases and J lost 6, with 9 bases in between. CDR1 is SGHAT, CDR2 FQNNGV, per germline. The CDR3 totals 13 residues. The CDR3 protein is CASSLDDTSEQYF. DNA of the CDR3: TGTGCCAGCAGCTTAGACGATACCTCCGAGCAGTACTTC.

The chain employs TRBV4-1 and TRBJ1-6; 10 bases align to TRBD1. V trimming: 2 bases; J trimming: 0 bases; junction bases outside the gene matches: 16. The length of the CDR3 is 22 residues. Germline lookup yields CDR1 MGHRA and CDR2 YSYEKL. CDR3 DNA: TGCGCCAGCAGCCAATATGGGACAGGGGACATACCTCGGAGCTCCTATAATTCACCCCTCCACTTT. Residues: CASSQYGTGDIPRSSYNSPLHF.

The chain joins TRBV11-2 to TRBJ1-4, with TRBD1 matching over 8 bases. V gave up 5 bases and J gave up 2 bases; unmatched junction bases: 7. The CDR3 totals 16 residues. From germline, CDR1 is SGHAT and CDR2 FQNNGV. CDR3 amino acids: CASSPRTGSTNEKLFF. The CDR3, as DNA: TGTGCCAGCAGCCCCAGGACAGGGAGCACTAATGAAAAACTGTTTTTT. Drawing the rest from reference TRBV11-2 and TRBJ1-4, the complete variable domain is EAGVAQSPRYKIIEKRQSVAFWCNPISGHATLYWYQQILGQGPKLLIQFQNNGVVDDSQLPKDRFSAERLKGVDSTLKIQPAKLEDSAVYLCASSPRTGSTNEKLFFGSGTQLSVL.

V usage is TRBV6-5 and J usage is TRBJ2-3; no clear D. The V end lost 2 bases, the J end lost 2 bases, and 8 bases lay between the germline ends. The CDR3 spans 14 residues. Germline V gives CDR1 MNHEY, CDR2 SVGAGI. The CDR3 region has the DNA TGTGCCAGCAGTTACCGAGGAGACACAGATACGCAGTATTTT. Its protein is CASSYRGDTDTQYF.

The count of this clone is one. The V and J genes are TRBV19 and TRBJ2-1; D remains ambiguous. Germline CDR1 is LNHDA and CDR2 is SQIVND (reference sequence). CDR3 length: 13 residues. Trimming took 3 bases from V and 7 from J, leaving 10 bases between them. The CDR3 nucleotides read TGTGCCAGTAGTATGGATAGGGTAAATGAGCAGTTCTTC. Its protein product is CASSMDRVNEQFF. The full variable domain, completed using reference TRBV19 and TRBJ2-1, is DGGITQSPKYLFRKEGQNVTLSCEQNLNHDAMYWYRQDPGQGLRLIYYSQIVNDFQKGDIAEGYSVSREKKESFPLTVTSAQKNPTAFYLCASSMDRVNEQFFGPGTRLTVL.

V usage is TRBV14 and J usage is TRBJ2-7, with 8 nucleotides matching TRBD2. The length of the CDR3 is 14 residues. CDR1 SGHDN and CDR2 FVKESK come from the germline V gene. V was pared by 4 bases and J by 6 bases, with 8 bases of the junction left unmatched. The CDR3 region has the DNA TGTGCCAGCAGCCCCGGGAGGGCGGGTAGCGAGCAGTACTTC. It translates to CASSPGRAGSEQYF.

The rearrangement uses TRBV27 and TRBJ1-5; no firm D call. Trimming cost V 1 base and J 0 bases, with 13 bases left between them. The CDR3 sequence is 17 residues long. The germline V gene encodes CDR1 MNHEY and CDR2 SMNVEV (reference sequence). CDR3 region: CASSLFGQDYSNQPQHF. The CDR3 DNA follows: TGTGCCAGCAGTTTATTTGGGCAGGACTATAGCAATCAGCCCCAGCATTTT.

This CDR3 is CASTQGPGAPRNSPLHF. CDR3 nucleotides: TGTGCCAGCACCCAGGGACCGGGGGCCCCTCGAAATTCACCCCTCCACTTT. The chain recombines TRBV7-7 with TRBJ1-6, with D perhaps TRBD1 (6 bases). The CDR3 spans 17 residues. V lost 7 bases to trimming and J lost 7 bases, with 23 bases between them. Germline lookup yields CDR1 SSHAT and CDR2 FNYEAQ (reference sequence).

Only a few counts were recorded for this clone. The CDR3 DNA reads as TGTGCCTGGAGTGTATTTGGCCCTACGGCTTTCTTT. Its translation: CAWSVFGPTAFF. The chain carries TRBV30 and TRBJ1-1; D gene ambiguous. Germline V gives CDR1 GTSNPN, CDR2 SVGIG (reference sequence). CDR3 length equals 12 residues. The ends were cut back, 0 bases at V and 11 bases at J, with 13 bases in the middle.

The chain has TRBV19 and TRBJ1-2, with D uncertain. Germline lookup yields CDR1 LNHDA and CDR2 SQIVND (reference sequence). This CDR3 comprises 17 residues. The V end was cut by 0 bases, the J end by 4 bases, with 18 bases between. For the CDR3, the DNA is TGTGCCAGTAGTATAGATCTTAGGCGCTTTCTTGGCTATGGCTACACCTTC. This translates into CASSIDLRRFLGYGYTF.

The chain has TRBV6-5 and TRBJ1-5, with 10 bases fitting TRBD1. With 5 bases clipped from V and 7 bases from J, the junction kept 5 bases outside the gene matches. Germline CDR1 MNHEY, CDR2 SVGAGI. The CDR3 has 14 residues. CDR3 nucleotide sequence: TGTGCCAGCAGTGTGGACAGGGGGGAACAGCCCCAGCATTTT. Protein: CASSVDRGEQPQHF.

The CDR3 here is CASVGQGTYEQYF. Here the CDR3 DNA reads TGTGCCAGCGTCGGACAGGGAACCTACGAGCAGTACTTC. The chain employs TRBV7-9 and TRBJ2-7; 8 positions agree with TRBD1. CDR3 length: 13 amino acids. V was pared by 8 bases and J by 2 bases, with 5 bases of the junction left unmatched. Germline lookup yields CDR1 SEHNR and CDR2 FQNEAQ (reference sequence).

The chain employs TRBV2 and TRBJ1-2; no reliable D call. Looked up from germline, CDR1 is SNHLY and CDR2 is FYNNEI. The CDR3 runs to 15 residues. Deletions cut 6 bases from V and 6 bases from J, with 20 bases between. The DNA for the CDR3 is TGTGCCAGCAGAGCCGATTTCCTACGGCAGGATGGCTACACCTTC. Protein product: CASRADFLRQDGYTF.

CDR3: CASSRGGGKKQSPLHF. The CDR3, as DNA: TGTGCCAGCAGTCGAGGGGGAGGGAAGAAACAATCACCCCTCCACTTT. The chain recombines TRBV7-9 with TRBJ1-6, with D possibly being TRBD1 (6 bases). CDR1 is SEHNR and CDR2 is FQNEAQ in the germline V gene (reference sequence). Trimming removed 6 bases at V and 10 bases at J, with 22 bases between. The CDR3 runs to 16 residues. Filled out from reference TRBV7-9 and TRBJ1-6, the complete variable domain reads DTGVSQNPRHKITKRGQNVTFRCDPISEHNRLYWYRQTLGQGPEFLTYFQNEAQLEKSRLLSDRFSAERPKGSFSTLEIQRTEQGDSAMYLCASSRGGGKKQSPLHFGNGTRLTVT.

The V call is TRBV6-1, the J call TRBJ1-4; D uncertain. CDR3 length equals 17 residues. Germline CDR1 is MNHNS and CDR2 is SASEGT. Trimming removed 0 bases at V and 7 bases at J, with 18 bases between. DNA for the CDR3: TGTGCCAGCAGTGAAGCGATCAGGTCTCTAACCGGTGAAAAACTGTTTTTT. Protein: CASSEAIRSLTGEKLFF.

The chain joins TRBV7-9 to TRBJ2-5; D ambiguous. V was pared by 7 bases and J by 1 base, with 22 bases between. Germline CDR1 is SEHNR and CDR2 is FQNEAQ (reference sequence). There are 17 residues in the CDR3. For the CDR3, the DNA is TGTGCCAGCACCCCAGGTCGGCAAACGCCAGGCCAAGAGACCCAGTACTTC. Amino acid sequence: CASTPGRQTPGQETQYF.

This chain uses TRBV9 with TRBJ2-1; 8 nucleotides line up with TRBD1. This CDR3 is 15 amino acids long. Trimming took 0 bases from V and 3 from J; bases not matched to a gene: 2. The germline gives CDR1 SGDLS, CDR2 YYNGEE. The CDR3 DNA sequence: TGTGCCAGCAGCGTAGAACAGGGGGGCTACAATGAGCAGTTCTTC. It yields the protein CASSVEQGGYNEQFF.

The chain combines TRBV7-9 with TRBJ1-2, with TRBD1 matching over 7 bases. The J segment lost 2 bases and the V segment lost 5 bases, leaving 5 bases of the junction unmatched. The CDR3 contains 14 residues. Germline lookup yields CDR1 SEHNR and CDR2 FQNEAQ (reference sequence). CDR3 protein: CASSARQGNYGYTF. As DNA, the CDR3 is TGTGCCAGCAGCGCCCGACAGGGAAACTATGGCTACACCTTC.

This sequence joins TRBV5-1 and TRBJ2-5; 8 bases fit TRBD2. Germline V gene data show CDR1 as SGHRS and CDR2 as YFSETQ. V dropped 2 bases and J dropped 1; count of bases not matched to a gene: 7. The CDR3 contains 16 residues. The CDR3 region has the DNA TGCGCCAGCAGCTTCGGACTAGCAACGATCCAAGAGACCCAGTACTTC. Translating it yields CASSFGLATIQETQYF.

The chain couples TRBV5-1 to TRBJ1-1, with TRBD1 matching over 9 bases. Germline V lookup: CDR1 SGHRS, CDR2 YFSETQ. V was clipped by 4 bases and J by 5 bases; unmatched bases: 3. The CDR3 runs 13 residues. CDR3 coding DNA: TGCGCCAGCAGCGCTGACAGGGGGACTGAAGCTTTCTTT. It encodes CASSADRGTEAFF.